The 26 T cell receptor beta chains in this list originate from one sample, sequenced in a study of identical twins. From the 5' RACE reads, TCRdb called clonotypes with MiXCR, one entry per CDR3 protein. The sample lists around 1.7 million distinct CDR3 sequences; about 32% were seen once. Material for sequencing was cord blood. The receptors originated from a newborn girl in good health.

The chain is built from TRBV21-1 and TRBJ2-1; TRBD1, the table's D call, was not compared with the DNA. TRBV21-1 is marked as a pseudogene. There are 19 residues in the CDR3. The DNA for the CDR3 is TGTGCCAGCAGCAAAAAGAGGGGGCGGCCTAGCGGTACGTACAATGAGCAGTTCTTC. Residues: CASSKKRGRPSGTYNEQFF.

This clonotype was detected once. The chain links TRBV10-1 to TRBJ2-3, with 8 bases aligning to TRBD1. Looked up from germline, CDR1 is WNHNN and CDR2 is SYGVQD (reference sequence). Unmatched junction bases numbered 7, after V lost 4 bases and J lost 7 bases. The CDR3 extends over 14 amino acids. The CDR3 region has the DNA TGCGCCAGCAGTGGACAGGGGTGGTCTTATACGCAGTATTTT. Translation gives CASSGQGWSYTQYF.

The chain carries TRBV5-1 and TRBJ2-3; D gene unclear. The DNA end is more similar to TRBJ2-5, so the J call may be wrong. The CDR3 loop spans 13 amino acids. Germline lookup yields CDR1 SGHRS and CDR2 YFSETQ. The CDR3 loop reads CASSLAGSGTQYF. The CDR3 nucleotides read TGCGCCAGCAGCTTGGCCGGATCAGGGACCCAGTACTTC.

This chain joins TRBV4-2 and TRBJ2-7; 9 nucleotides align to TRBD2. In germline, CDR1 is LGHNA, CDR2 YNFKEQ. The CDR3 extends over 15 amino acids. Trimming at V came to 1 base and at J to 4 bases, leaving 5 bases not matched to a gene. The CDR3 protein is CASSQGASGNYEQYF. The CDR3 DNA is TGTGCCAGCAGCCAAGGGGCTAGCGGGAATTACGAGCAGTACTTC.

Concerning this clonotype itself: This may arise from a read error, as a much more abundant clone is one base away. CDR3 in DNA: TGTGCCAGCAGTTACACCGACAGGGAGACCCAGTTCTTC. It encodes CASSYTDRETQFF. The chain couples TRBV6-6 to TRBJ2-1; 7 bases align to TRBD1. The V gene end was trimmed by 2 bases and the J gene end by 13 bases; junction bases not matched to a gene: 8. The CDR3 is made up of 13 amino acids. Germline V CDR1 and CDR2: MNHNY, SVGAGI (reference sequence).

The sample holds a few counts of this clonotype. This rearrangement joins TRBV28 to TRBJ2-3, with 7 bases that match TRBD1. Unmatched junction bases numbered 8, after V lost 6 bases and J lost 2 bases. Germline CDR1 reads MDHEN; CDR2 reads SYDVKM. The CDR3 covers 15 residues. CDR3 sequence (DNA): TGTGCCAGCAGCTTAACAGGGGCGGCCACAGATACGCAGTATTTT. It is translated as CASSLTGAATDTQYF.

CDR3 sequence (DNA): TGTGCCAGCAGTGAGAACTATAGCAATCAGCCCCAGCATTTT. It is translated as CASSENYSNQPQHF. The J gene is TRBJ1-5, the V gene TRBV2; no clear D gene. The CDR3 covers 14 residues. V lost 3 bases, J lost 0 bases, and 6 bases lay in between. Germline V gene lookup returns CDR1 SNHLY and CDR2 FYNNEI.

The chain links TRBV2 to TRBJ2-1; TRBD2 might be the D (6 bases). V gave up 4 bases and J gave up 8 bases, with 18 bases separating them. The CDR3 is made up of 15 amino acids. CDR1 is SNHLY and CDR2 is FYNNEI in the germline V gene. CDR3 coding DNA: TGTGCCAGCAGTGTATCGCGGGGAGCCCTTGATGAGCAGTTCTTC. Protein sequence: CASSVSRGALDEQFF.

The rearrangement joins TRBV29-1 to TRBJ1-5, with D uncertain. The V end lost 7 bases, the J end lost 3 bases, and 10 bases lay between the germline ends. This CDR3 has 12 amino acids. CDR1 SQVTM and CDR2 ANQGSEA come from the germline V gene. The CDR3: CSAAWANQPQHF. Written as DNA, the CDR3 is TGCAGCGCAGCTTGGGCCAATCAGCCCCAGCATTTT. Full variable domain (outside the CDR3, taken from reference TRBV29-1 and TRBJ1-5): SAVISQKPSRDICQRGTSLTIQCQVDSQVTMMFWYRQQPGQSLTLIATANQGSEATYESGFVIDKFPISRPNLTFSTLTVSNMSPEDSSIYLCSAAWANQPQHFGDGTRLSIL.

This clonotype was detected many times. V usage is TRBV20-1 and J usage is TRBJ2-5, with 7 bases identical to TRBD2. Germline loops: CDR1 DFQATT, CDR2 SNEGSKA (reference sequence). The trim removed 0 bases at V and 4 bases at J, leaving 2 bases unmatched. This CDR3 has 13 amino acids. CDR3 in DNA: TGCAGTGCTAGAGATCGCGGGGGAGAGACCCAGTACTTC. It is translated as CSARDRGGETQYF.

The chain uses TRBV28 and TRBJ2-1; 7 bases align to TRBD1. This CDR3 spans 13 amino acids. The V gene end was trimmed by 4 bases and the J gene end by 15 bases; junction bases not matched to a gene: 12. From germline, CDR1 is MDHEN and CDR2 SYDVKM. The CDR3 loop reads CASSSPVRQGSFF. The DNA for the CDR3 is TGTGCCAGCAGTTCTCCAGTCCGACAGGGATCGTTCTTC.

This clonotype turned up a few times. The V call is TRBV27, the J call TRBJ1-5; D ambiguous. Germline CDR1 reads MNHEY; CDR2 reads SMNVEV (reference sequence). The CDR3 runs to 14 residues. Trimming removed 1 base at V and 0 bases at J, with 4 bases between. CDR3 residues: CASSLFPSNQPQHF. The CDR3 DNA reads TGTGCCAGCAGTTTATTCCCTAGCAATCAGCCCCAGCATTTT.

The CDR3 region is CASSYQGFQPQHF. CDR3 nucleotides: TGTGCCAGCAGTTACCAGGGATTTCAGCCCCAGCATTTT. V gene TRBV6-2 or TRBV6-3 combines with J gene TRBJ1-5; the D gene is possibly TRBD1 (5 bases). The CDR3 spans 13 residues. CDR1 is MNHEY and CDR2 is SVGEGT in the germline V gene. V was pared by 2 bases and J by 6 bases, with 8 bases between.

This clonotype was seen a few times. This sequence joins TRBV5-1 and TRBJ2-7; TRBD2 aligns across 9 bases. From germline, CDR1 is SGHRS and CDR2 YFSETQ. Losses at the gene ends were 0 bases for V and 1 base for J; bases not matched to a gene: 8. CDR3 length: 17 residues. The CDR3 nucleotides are TGCGCCAGCAGCTTGGGCATCAGTCTAGCGGGGTCCTACGAGCAGTACTTC. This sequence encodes CASSLGISLAGSYEQYF.

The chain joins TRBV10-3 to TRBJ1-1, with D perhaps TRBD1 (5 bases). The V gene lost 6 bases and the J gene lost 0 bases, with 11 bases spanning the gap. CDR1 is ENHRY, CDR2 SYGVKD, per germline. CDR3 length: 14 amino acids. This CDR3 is CAIRQGTLNTEAFF. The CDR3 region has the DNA TGTGCCATCAGGCAGGGAACTCTGAACACTGAAGCTTTCTTT.

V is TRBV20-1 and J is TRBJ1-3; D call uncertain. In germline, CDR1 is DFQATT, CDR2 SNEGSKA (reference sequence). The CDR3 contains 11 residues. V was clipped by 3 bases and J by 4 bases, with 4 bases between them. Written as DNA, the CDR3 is TGCAGTGCTAGTGGAGGAAACACCATATATTTT. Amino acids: CSASGGNTIYF.

The CDR3 region is CASSPLHRGETQYF. The CDR3 DNA reads as TGTGCCAGCTCACCACTTCACAGGGGAGAGACCCAGTACTTC. This chain connects TRBV18 to TRBJ2-7; TRBD1 matches at 7 bases. The better agreement between TRBJ2-5 and the DNA end casts doubt on the J call. Germline lookup yields CDR1 KGHSH and CDR2 LQKENI. The CDR3 extends over 14 amino acids.

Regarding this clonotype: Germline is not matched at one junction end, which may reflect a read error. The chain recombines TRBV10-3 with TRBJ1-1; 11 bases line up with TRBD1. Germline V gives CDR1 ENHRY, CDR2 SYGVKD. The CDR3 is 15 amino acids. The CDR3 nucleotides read TGTGCCACCAGTGAGTCCGGGACAGGGGGCACTGAAGCTTTCTTT. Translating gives CATSESGTGGTEAFF.

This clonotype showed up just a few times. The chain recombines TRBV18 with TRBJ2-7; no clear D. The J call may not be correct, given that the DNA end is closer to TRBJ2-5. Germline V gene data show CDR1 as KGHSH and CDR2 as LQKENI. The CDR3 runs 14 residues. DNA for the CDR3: TGTGCCAGCTCACCAGGTTTGCAGGAAGAGACCCAGTACTTC. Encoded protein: CASSPGLQEETQYF.

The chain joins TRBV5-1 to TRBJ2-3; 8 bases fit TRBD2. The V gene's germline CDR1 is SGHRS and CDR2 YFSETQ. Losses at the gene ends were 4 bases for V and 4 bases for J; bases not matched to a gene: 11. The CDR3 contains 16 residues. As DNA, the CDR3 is TGCGCCAGCAGCATCAATAGCGGGATGTGGGCAGATACGCAGTATTTT. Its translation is CASSINSGMWADTQYF.

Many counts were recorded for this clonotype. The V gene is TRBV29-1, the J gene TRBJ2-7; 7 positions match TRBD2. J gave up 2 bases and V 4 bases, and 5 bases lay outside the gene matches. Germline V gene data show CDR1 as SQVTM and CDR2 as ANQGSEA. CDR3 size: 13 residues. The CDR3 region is CSVVAGAAYEQYF. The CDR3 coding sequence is TGCAGCGTTGTCGCGGGAGCGGCCTACGAGCAGTACTTC.

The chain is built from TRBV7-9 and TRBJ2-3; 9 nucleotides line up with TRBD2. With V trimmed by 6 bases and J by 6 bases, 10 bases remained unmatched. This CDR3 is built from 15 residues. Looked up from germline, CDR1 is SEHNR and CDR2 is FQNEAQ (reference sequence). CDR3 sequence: CASSFSVGLADTQYF. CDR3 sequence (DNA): TGTGCCAGCAGTTTCTCCGTCGGACTAGCGGATACGCAGTATTTT.

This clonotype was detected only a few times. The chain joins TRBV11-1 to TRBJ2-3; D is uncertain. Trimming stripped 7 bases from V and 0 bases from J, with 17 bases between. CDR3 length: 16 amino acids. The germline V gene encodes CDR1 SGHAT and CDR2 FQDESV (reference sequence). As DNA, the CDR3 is TGTGCCAGCAAACGCTCGGGCGCCGTTAGCACAGATACGCAGTATTTT. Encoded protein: CASKRSGAVSTDTQYF.

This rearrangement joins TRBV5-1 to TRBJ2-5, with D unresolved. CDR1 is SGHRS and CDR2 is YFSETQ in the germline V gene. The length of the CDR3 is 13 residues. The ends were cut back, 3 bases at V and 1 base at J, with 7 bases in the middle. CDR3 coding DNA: TGCGCCAGCAGCTCCTCCTCCCAAGAGACCCAGTACTTC. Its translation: CASSSSSQETQYF.

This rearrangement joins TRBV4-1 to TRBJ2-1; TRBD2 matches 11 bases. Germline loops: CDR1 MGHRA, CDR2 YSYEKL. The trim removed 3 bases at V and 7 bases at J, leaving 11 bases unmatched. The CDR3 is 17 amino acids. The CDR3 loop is CASSHALAGGIFNEQFF. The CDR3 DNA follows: TGCGCCAGCAGCCATGCATTAGCGGGGGGGATCTTTAATGAGCAGTTCTTC.

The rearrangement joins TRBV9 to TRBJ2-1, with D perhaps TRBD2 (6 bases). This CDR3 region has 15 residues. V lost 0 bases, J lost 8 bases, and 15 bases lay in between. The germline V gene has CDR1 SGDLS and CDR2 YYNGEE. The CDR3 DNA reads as TGTGCCAGCAGCGTAGAGCCGGGAGAAGTCGATGAGCAGTTCTTC. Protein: CASSVEPGEVDEQFF.